This passage covers 30 T cell receptor beta chains from one sample sequenced in a study of T cells in Graves' hyperthyroidism and ophthalmopathy. Amplified TCR beta CDR3 regions came from RNA transcripts. The HTBI primer set served for first-round RT-PCR of the TCR CDR3. TCRdb reanalysed the multiplex PCR reads using MiXCR and keeps one entry per CDR3 protein. Of under 600,000 distinct CDR3 sequences listed, 16% are singletons. The specimen sequenced was blood. The receptors were gathered from a middle-aged woman with Graves' ophthalmopathy.

The sample holds a few counts of this clonotype. This sequence joins TRBV20-1 and TRBJ2-1; D gene uncertain. V lost 3 bases, J lost 10 bases, and 7 bases lay in between. Germline CDR1 DFQATT, CDR2 SNEGSKA (reference sequence). The CDR3 extends over 10 amino acids. CDR3 loop: CSARVAEQFF. The DNA for the CDR3 is TGCAGTGCTAGGGTCGCAGAGCAGTTCTTC.

The V call is TRBV7-2, the J call TRBJ2-1; D unclear. This CDR3 is 14 amino acids long. V was pared by 2 bases and J by 10 bases, with 15 bases between. The germline CDR1 and CDR2 sequences are SGHTA and FQGNSA. The CDR3 region has the DNA TGTGCCAGCAGCTTACGGGCGAGCGCTGGCGAGCAGTTCTTC. This gives the protein CASSLRASAGEQFF.

This clonotype was counted only a few times. This chain links TRBV4-2 with TRBJ2-1; 7 nucleotides match TRBD2. CDR3 length: 16 amino acids. Germline-derived CDR1 and CDR2 are LGHNA and YNFKEQ. The ends lost 0 bases at V and 5 bases at J; junction bases unmatched: 7. The CDR3 here is CASSQDWRERDNEQFF. The CDR3 DNA sequence: TGTGCCAGCAGCCAAGATTGGCGGGAGCGGGACAATGAGCAGTTCTTC.

This clonotype was seen repeatedly, ten times or more. The rearrangement uses TRBV5-1 and TRBJ1-1; D uncertain. Germline V gene sequence: CDR1 SGHRS, CDR2 YFSETQ. V lost 9 bases and J lost 8, with 8 bases in between. This CDR3 is 9 amino acids long. The CDR3 DNA reads as TGCGCCATTCCCCCCGAAGCTTTCTTT. Amino acids: CAIPPEAFF.

This clonotype was observed many times. The chain recombines TRBV12-3 or TRBV12-4 with TRBJ2-7; no firm D call. The CDR3 totals 13 residues. V was trimmed by 1 base and J by 3 bases, leaving 7 bases between them. This chain's CDR3 is CASSLGIRYEQYF. DNA for the CDR3: TGTGCCAGCAGTTTAGGGATTCGCTACGAGCAGTACTTC.

This clonotype has ten or more counts. The chain links TRBV3-1 to TRBJ2-4; 7 bases align to TRBD2. The junction had 7 bases not matched to a gene; V was cut back by 4 bases and J by 1 base. Germline V CDR1 and CDR2: LGHDT, YNNKEL (reference sequence). The CDR3 has 16 amino acids. DNA for the CDR3: TGTGCCAGCAGCCCTGGACTAGTTGGGGCCAAAAACATTCAGTACTTC. This sequence encodes CASSPGLVGAKNIQYF.

The chain carries TRBV7-9 and TRBJ2-1; D is perhaps TRBD1 (5 bases). Germline loops: CDR1 SEHNR, CDR2 FQNEAQ (reference sequence). This CDR3 has 13 residues. V shed 4 bases and J shed 5 bases, with 9 bases lying between them. CDR3 DNA: TGTGCCAGCAGCTACGACAGAAACAATGAGCAGTTCTTC. Protein sequence: CASSYDRNNEQFF.

V is TRBV11-2 and J is TRBJ2-6, with 10 positions matching TRBD1. Trimming took 5 bases from V and 2 from J; bases not matched to a gene: 3. This CDR3 has 16 residues. Germline V gives CDR1 SGHAT, CDR2 FQNNGV. The CDR3 bases are TGTGCCAGCAGCCAGACAGGGGGCACTGGGGCCAACGTCCTGACTTTC. It yields the protein CASSQTGGTGANVLTF.

This clonotype was counted many times. The chain recombines TRBV5-1 with TRBJ2-3; D gene uncertain. The germline CDR1 and CDR2 sequences are SGHRS and YFSETQ. Trimming pared 5 bases from V and 4 bases from J, leaving 8 bases between. This CDR3 is built from 12 residues. This chain's CDR3 is CASSSVADTQYF. CDR3 sequence (DNA): TGCGCCAGCAGTTCTGTGGCAGATACGCAGTATTTT.

The table lists this clonotype with many counts. The V gene is TRBV18, the J gene TRBJ1-1, with a possible D match to TRBD1 (6 bases). Looked up from germline, CDR1 is KGHSH and CDR2 is LQKENI. V was cut by 3 bases and J by 1 base, with 9 bases left in between. The CDR3 is 14 amino acids. The CDR3 region has the DNA TGTGCCAGCTCACCCGGGACACCGAACACTGAAGCTTTCTTT. Its protein is CASSPGTPNTEAFF.

In its sample, this clonotype was seen a few times. The CDR3 protein is CASSGGQNNYGYTF. The CDR3 nucleotides read TGCGCCAGCAGCGGAGGACAGAACAACTATGGCTACACCTTC. The chain uses TRBV5-1 and TRBJ1-2, with D perhaps TRBD1 (6 bases). The CDR3 spans 14 residues. The V and J ends lost 4 bases and 2 bases respectively, with 12 bases between them. Germline CDR1 is SGHRS and CDR2 is YFSETQ.

CDR3 sequence: CASSLGQGSQAGELFF. CDR3 in DNA: TGTGCCAGCAGTTTGGGACAGGGGAGTCAGGCCGGGGAGCTGTTTTTT. J is TRBJ2-2 and V is TRBV27; 10 bases fit TRBD1. This CDR3 contains 16 residues. Unmatched junction bases numbered 7, after V lost 3 bases and J lost 6 bases. The germline V gene encodes CDR1 MNHEY and CDR2 SMNVEV (reference sequence).

This clonotype was seen a handful of times. The chain employs TRBV18 and TRBJ2-1; TRBD2 agrees at 11 bases. The CDR3 covers 18 residues. The ends lost 2 bases at V and 1 base at J; junction bases unmatched: 7. Germline V lookup: CDR1 KGHSH, CDR2 LQKENI. Here the CDR3 DNA reads TGTGCCAGCTCACCATCGGTAGCTAGCGGGGGGTCCTACAATGAGCAGTTCTTC. This sequence encodes CASSPSVASGGSYNEQFF.

This clonotype was found a few times. The chain has TRBV18 and TRBJ1-3; perhaps TRBD1 as D (5 bases). Per the germline V gene, CDR1 is KGHSH and CDR2 is LQKENI. The CDR3 length is 17 residues. V was cut by 1 base and J by 4 bases, with 17 bases left in between. This CDR3 reads CASSPLGREASGNTIYF. The CDR3 DNA reads TGTGCCAGCTCACCACTGGGACGGGAGGCCTCCGGAAACACCATATATTTT.

This clonotype was detected ten times or more. The chain uses TRBV30 and TRBJ1-2; the D gene is possibly TRBD1 (5 bases). CDR3 length: 15 residues. The ends were cut back, 5 bases at V and 7 bases at J, with 23 bases in the middle. Germline CDR1 reads GTSNPN; CDR2 reads SVGIG (reference sequence). CDR3: CAWSAGRLFSRGYTF. The DNA for the CDR3 is TGTGCCTGGTCTGCAGGGAGGTTGTTTTCGCGTGGCTACACCTTC.

This clonotype was counted only a few times. DNA of the CDR3: TGTGCCATCAGAGGGGAACTCAGCACAGATACGCAGTATTTT. It codes for CAIRGELSTDTQYF. The rearrangement joins TRBV10-3 to TRBJ2-3, with D perhaps TRBD1 (5 bases). The CDR3 has 14 amino acids. V lost 6 bases and J lost 0, with 10 bases in between. Germline V gene data show CDR1 as ENHRY and CDR2 as SYGVKD.

This clonotype was counted ten times or more. This chain uses TRBV29-1 with TRBJ2-5; 9 positions match TRBD1. Germline values: CDR1 SQVTM, CDR2 ANQGSEA. This CDR3 region has 12 residues. V lost 7 bases, J lost 4 bases, and 4 bases stayed unmatched. The CDR3 is CSALGQGETQYF. The DNA for the CDR3 is TGCAGCGCCTTGGGACAGGGAGAGACCCAGTACTTC.

This clonotype came up many times. The J gene is TRBJ2-5, the V gene TRBV6-5; TRBD2 matches at 7 bases. V lost 0 bases to trimming and J lost 5 bases; unmatched junction nucleotides: 9. The V gene's germline CDR1 is MNHEY and CDR2 SVGAGI. CDR3 length: 16 residues. CDR3 amino acids: CASSYSIGGSRETQYF. The CDR3 nucleotides are TGTGCCAGCAGTTACTCGATCGGCGGGAGCAGGGAGACCCAGTACTTC.

This clonotype has just a few counts. The chain joins TRBV25-1 to TRBJ1-1; D possibly corresponds to TRBD1 (5 bases). This CDR3 is 14 amino acids long. Trimming pared 5 bases from V and 1 base from J, leaving 11 bases between. Germline V gene sequence: CDR1 MGHDK, CDR2 SYGVNS. The chain's CDR3 is CASSPWGENTEAFF. In nucleotides, the CDR3 is TGTGCCAGCAGTCCCTGGGGGGAGAACACTGAAGCTTTCTTT.

This clonotype was seen at least ten times. The gene calls are TRBV18 and TRBJ2-2; TRBD1 matches 8 bases. Germline lookup yields CDR1 KGHSH and CDR2 LQKENI. J gave up 1 base and V 2 bases, and 3 bases lay outside the gene matches. This CDR3 has 16 amino acids. DNA of the CDR3: TGTGCCAGCTCACCATCCGGGACAGGGAACACCGGGGAGCTGTTTTTT. Protein: CASSPSGTGNTGELFF.

In its sample, this clonotype was seen a few times. This chain uses TRBV15 with TRBJ2-7, with D unresolved. Germline CDR1 is LNHNV and CDR2 is YYDKDF (reference sequence). CDR3 length: 14 residues. Trimming took 3 bases from V and 2 from J, leaving 11 bases between them. The chain's CDR3 is CATSRMGQAYEQYF. In DNA form, the CDR3 reads TGTGCCACCAGCAGGATGGGCCAAGCCTACGAGCAGTACTTC.

V is TRBV5-1 and J is TRBJ2-7, with 11 bases identical to TRBD1. The germline gives CDR1 SGHRS, CDR2 YFSETQ. The V segment lost 4 bases and the J segment 3 bases; nucleotides outside the gene matches: 15. The CDR3 consists of 18 residues. The CDR3 DNA follows: TGCGCCAGCAGCCTTCCACCCGGACAGGGGGCGACGATCTACGAGCAGTACTTC. Protein: CASSLPPGQGATIYEQYF.

This chain links TRBV5-5 with TRBJ2-2; possibly TRBD2 for D (5 bases). The germline V gene has CDR1 SGHKS and CDR2 YYEKEE (reference sequence). V lost 3 bases to trimming and J lost 6 bases, with 15 bases between them. The CDR3 runs 15 residues. The CDR3 DNA sequence: TGTGCCAGCAGCTCCCACCGGGGTAAATCCGGGGAGCTGTTTTTT. Encoded protein: CASSSHRGKSGELFF.

This clonotype was seen many times. The V and J genes are TRBV5-1 and TRBJ2-1; TRBD2 agrees at 16 bases. Germline V gene lookup returns CDR1 SGHRS and CDR2 YFSETQ. This CDR3 is built from 19 residues. Trimming cost V 1 base and J 3 bases; bases outside gene matches: 7. The DNA for the CDR3 is TGCGCCAGCAGCTTGTTGGGACTAGCGGGAGGGCCTAGCTACAATGAGCAGTTCTTC. Residues: CASSLLGLAGGPSYNEQFF.

This chain links TRBV10-3 with TRBJ2-3; D tentatively fits TRBD1 or TRBD2 (5 bases each). The CDR3 is 13 amino acids. Germline lookup yields CDR1 ENHRY and CDR2 SYGVKD. Trimming took 7 bases from V and 5 from J, leaving 13 bases between them. The CDR3 region has the DNA TGTGCCATCACTTGGGGGATGGGAGATACGCAGTATTTT. It encodes CAITWGMGDTQYF.

This clonotype was seen a handful of times. This chain links TRBV20-1 with TRBJ1-4; D possibly corresponds to TRBD1 (6 bases). V gave up 6 bases and J gave up 3 bases, with 11 bases separating them. Germline CDR1 reads DFQATT; CDR2 reads SNEGSKA (reference sequence). The CDR3 length is 13 residues. The DNA for the CDR3 is TGCAGTGCCCTTAACAGGGCTAATGAAAAACTGTTTTTT. The encoded protein is CSALNRANEKLFF.

In its sample, this clonotype was seen many times. The chain has TRBV20-1 and TRBJ2-3; TRBD2 agrees at 10 bases. The CDR3 length is 14 residues. Germline-derived CDR1 and CDR2 are DFQATT and SNEGSKA (reference sequence). J gave up 6 bases and V 4 bases, and 7 bases lay outside the gene matches. The CDR3 spells CSAIKREGHDTQYF. CDR3 in DNA: TGCAGTGCTATCAAGCGGGAGGGCCACGATACGCAGTATTTT.

This clonotype was counted at least ten times. The chain employs TRBV20-1 and TRBJ2-5, with a tentative D call TRBD1 (6 bases). The CDR3 has 12 amino acids. Germline V lookup: CDR1 DFQATT, CDR2 SNEGSKA (reference sequence). V gave up 1 base and J gave up 9 bases, with 12 bases separating them. CDR3 bases: TGCAGTGCTAGAGGTCCCCCAGGGGCCCAGTACTTC. Translated: CSARGPPGAQYF.

This clonotype was counted ten times or more. In DNA form, the CDR3 reads TGCAGTGCTACGGAGACAGGGGGATACGAGCAGTACTTC. This sequence encodes CSATETGGYEQYF. The chain links TRBV20-1 to TRBJ2-7, with 9 bases identical to TRBD1. Germline CDR1 is DFQATT and CDR2 is SNEGSKA (reference sequence). V shed 4 bases and J 4 bases; nucleotides not matched to a gene: 5. CDR3 length: 13 amino acids.

This chain uses TRBV29-1 with TRBJ1-2; maybe TRBD1 (6 bases). Germline lookup yields CDR1 SQVTM and CDR2 ANQGSEA. V was trimmed by 7 bases and J by 4 bases, leaving 19 bases between them. This CDR3 contains 14 residues. The DNA for the CDR3 is TGCAGCGCCACGGGGGCAGAAAGATCCTATGGCTACACCTTC. Translation: CSATGAERSYGYTF.